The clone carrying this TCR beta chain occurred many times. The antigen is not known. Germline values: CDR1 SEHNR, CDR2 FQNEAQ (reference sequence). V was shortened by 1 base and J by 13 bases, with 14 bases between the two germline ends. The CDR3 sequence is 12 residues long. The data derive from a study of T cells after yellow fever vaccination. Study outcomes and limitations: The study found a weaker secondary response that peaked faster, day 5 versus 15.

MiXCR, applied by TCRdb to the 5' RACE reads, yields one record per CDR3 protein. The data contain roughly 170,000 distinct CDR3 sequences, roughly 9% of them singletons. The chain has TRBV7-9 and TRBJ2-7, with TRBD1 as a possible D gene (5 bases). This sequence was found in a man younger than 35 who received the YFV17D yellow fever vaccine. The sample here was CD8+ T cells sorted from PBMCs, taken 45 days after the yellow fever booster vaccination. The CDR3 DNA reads TGTGCCAGCAGCTTAGAGACCAGGGATCTTTACTTC. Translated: CASSLETRDLYF.